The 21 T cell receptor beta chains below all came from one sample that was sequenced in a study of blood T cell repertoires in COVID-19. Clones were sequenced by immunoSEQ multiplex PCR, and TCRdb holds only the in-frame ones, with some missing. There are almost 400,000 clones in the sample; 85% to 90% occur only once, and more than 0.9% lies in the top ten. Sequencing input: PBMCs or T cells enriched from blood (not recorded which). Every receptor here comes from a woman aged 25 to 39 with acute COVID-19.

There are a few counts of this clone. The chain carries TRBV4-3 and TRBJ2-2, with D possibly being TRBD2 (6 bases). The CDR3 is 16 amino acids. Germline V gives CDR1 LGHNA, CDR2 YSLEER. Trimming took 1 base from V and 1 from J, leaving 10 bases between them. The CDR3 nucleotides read TGCGCCAGCAGCCAAGCGGGGGACCTGAACACCGGGGAGCTGTTTTTT. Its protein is CASSQAGDLNTGELFF.

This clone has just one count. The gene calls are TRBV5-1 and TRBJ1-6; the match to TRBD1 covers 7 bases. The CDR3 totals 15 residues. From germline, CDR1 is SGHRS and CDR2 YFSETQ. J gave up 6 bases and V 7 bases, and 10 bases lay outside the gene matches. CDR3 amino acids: CASATTGYGNSPLHF. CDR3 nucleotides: TGCGCCAGCGCAACGACAGGGTATGGTAATTCACCCCTCCACTTT. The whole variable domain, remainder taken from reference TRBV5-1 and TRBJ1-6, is KAGVTQTPRYLIKTRGQQVTLSCSPISGHRSVSWYQQTPGQGLQFLFEYFSETQRNKGNFPGRFSGRQFSNSRSEMNVSTLELGDSALYLCASATTGYGNSPLHFGNGTRLTVT.

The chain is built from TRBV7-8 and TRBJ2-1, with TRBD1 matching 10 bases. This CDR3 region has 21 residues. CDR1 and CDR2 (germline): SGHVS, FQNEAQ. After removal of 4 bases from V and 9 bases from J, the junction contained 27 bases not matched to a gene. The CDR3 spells CASSSGRDRGFLVGEYGEQFF. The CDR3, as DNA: TGTGCCAGCAGCTCTGGCCGGGACAGGGGTTTTTTAGTTGGGGAGTATGGTGAGCAGTTCTTC.

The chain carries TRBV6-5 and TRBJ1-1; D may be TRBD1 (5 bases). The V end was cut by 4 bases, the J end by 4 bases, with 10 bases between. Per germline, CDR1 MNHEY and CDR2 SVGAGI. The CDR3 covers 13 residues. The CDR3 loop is CASSFPGGTEAFF. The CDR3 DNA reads TGTGCCAGCAGTTTCCCGGGGGGCACTGAAGCTTTCTTT.

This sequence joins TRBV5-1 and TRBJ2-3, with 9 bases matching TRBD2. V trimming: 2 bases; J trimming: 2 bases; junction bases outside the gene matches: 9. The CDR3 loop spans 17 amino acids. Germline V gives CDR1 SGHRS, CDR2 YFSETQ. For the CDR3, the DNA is TGCGCCAGCAGCTTCACAGGACGCGGGGGGGCCACAGATACGCAGTATTTT. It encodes CASSFTGRGGATDTQYF.

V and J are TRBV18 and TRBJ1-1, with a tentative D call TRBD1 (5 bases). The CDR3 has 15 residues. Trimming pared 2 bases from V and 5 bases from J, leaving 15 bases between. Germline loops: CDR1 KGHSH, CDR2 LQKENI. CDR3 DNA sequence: TGTGCCAGCTCACCATTAGCAGGGCTTGGAACTGAAGCTTTCTTT. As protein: CASSPLAGLGTEAFF. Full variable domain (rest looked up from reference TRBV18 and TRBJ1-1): NAGVMQNPRHLVRRRGQEARLRCSPMKGHSHVYWYRQLPEEGLKFMVYLQKENIIDESGMPKERFSAEFPKEGPSILRIQQVVRGDSAAYFCASSPLAGLGTEAFFGQGTRLTVV.

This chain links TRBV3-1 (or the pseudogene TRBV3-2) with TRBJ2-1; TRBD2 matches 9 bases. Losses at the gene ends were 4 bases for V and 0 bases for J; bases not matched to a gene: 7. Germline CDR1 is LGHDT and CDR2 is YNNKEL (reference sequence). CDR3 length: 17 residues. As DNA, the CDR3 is TGTGCCAGCAGCCTGACTAGCGGAAGTAGCTCCTACAATGAGCAGTTCTTC. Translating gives CASSLTSGSSSYNEQFF.

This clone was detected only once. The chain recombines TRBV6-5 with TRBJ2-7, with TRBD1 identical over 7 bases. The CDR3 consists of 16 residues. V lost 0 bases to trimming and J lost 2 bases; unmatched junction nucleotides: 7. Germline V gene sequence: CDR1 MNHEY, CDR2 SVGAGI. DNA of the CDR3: TGTGCCAGCAGTTACTCTTCAGGGACAGCCGCCTACGAGCAGTACTTC. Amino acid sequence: CASSYSSGTAAYEQYF.

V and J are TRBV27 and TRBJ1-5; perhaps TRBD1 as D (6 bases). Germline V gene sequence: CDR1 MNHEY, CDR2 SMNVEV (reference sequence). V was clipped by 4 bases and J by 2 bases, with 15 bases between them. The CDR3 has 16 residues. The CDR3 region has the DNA TGTGCCAGCAGTTCTTTACAGGGTAATGGCAATCAGCCCCAGCATTTT. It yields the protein CASSSLQGNGNQPQHF.

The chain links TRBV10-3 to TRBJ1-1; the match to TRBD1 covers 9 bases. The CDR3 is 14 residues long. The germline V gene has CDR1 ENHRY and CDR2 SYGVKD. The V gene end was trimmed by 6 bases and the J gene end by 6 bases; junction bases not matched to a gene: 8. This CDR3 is CAISTRDRAAEAFF. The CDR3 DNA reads TGTGCCATCAGCACTCGGGACAGGGCAGCTGAAGCTTTCTTT.

The CDR3 DNA follows: TGTGCCAGCAGCCGTCCAGGGGCCACTGAAGCTTTCTTT. Translating gives CASSRPGATEAFF. The gene calls are TRBV7-3 and TRBJ1-1, with D tentatively TRBD1 (6 bases). Per the germline V gene, CDR1 is SGHTA and CDR2 is FQGTGA. Trimming removed 5 bases from V and 4 bases from J, with 11 bases in between. The CDR3 has 13 residues. Based on the CDR3 plus reference TRBV7-3 and TRBJ1-1, the full variable domain is GAGVSQTPSNKVTEKGKYVELRCDPISGHTALYWYRQSLGQGPEFLIYFQGTGAADDSGLPNDRFFAVRPEGSVSTLKIQRTERGDSAVYLCASSRPGATEAFFGQGTRLTVV.

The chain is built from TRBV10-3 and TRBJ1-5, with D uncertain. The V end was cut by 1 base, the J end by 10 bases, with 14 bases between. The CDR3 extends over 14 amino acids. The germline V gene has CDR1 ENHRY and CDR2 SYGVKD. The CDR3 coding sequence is TGTGCCATCAGTGAGTTAGGCGGAGACGTACCCCAGCATTTT. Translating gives CAISELGGDVPQHF.

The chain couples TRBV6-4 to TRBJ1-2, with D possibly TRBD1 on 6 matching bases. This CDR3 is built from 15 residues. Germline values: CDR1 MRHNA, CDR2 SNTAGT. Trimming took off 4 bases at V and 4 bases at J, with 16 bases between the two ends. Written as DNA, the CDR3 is TGTGCCAGCAGTGTTTCAGGGGACACACCCTATGGCTACACCTTC. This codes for CASSVSGDTPYGYTF.

The DNA of the CDR3 is TGCGCCAGCAGCTTGACTGGGCAGGATAATCAGCCCCAGCATTTT. It encodes CASSLTGQDNQPQHF. The rearrangement links TRBV5-1 to TRBJ1-5; no firm D call. CDR1 and CDR2 (germline): SGHRS, YFSETQ. This CDR3 region has 15 residues. Trimming took off 1 base at V and 4 bases at J, with 12 bases between the two ends.

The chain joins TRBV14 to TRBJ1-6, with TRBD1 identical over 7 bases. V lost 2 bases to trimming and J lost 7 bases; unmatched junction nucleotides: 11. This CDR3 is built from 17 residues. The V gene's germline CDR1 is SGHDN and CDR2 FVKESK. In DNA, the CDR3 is TGTGCCAGCAGCCAACTGACAGGGTGGTCAAGAAATTCACCCCTCCACTTT. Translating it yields CASSQLTGWSRNSPLHF.

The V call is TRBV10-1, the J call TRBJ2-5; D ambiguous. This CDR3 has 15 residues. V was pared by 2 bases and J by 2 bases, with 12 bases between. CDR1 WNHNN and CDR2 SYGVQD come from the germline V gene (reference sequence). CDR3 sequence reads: CASSELWCGQETQYF. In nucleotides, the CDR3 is TGCGCCAGCAGTGAGCTGTGGTGCGGTCAAGAGACCCAGTACTTC.

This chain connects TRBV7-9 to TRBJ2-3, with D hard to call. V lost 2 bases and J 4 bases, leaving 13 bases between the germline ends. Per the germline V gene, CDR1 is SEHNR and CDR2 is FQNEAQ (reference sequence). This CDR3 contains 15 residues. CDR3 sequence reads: CASSLFPYFPDTQYF. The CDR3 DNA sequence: TGTGCCAGCAGCTTATTCCCTTATTTCCCAGATACGCAGTATTTT.

The CDR3: CASSVEGFPAGEEDTQYF. DNA of the CDR3: TGTGCCAGCAGCGTAGAAGGTTTCCCCGCGGGGGAGGAAGATACGCAGTATTTT. The genes are TRBV9 and TRBJ2-3, with 7 nucleotides matching TRBD2. V gave up 0 bases and J gave up 5 bases; unmatched junction bases: 15. Germline V CDR1 and CDR2: SGDLS, YYNGEE. There are 18 residues in the CDR3.

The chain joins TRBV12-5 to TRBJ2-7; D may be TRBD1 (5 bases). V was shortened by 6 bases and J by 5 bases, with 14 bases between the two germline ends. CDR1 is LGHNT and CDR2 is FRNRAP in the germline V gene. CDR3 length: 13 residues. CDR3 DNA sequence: TGTGCTAGTGGGGACATCGCTCACCACGAGCAGTACTTC. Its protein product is CASGDIAHHEQYF.

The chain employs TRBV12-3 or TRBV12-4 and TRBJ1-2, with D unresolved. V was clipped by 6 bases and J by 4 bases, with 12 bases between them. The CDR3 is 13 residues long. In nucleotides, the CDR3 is TGTGCCAGCAGCCTAATGGAGAGCTATGGCTACACCTTC. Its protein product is CASSLMESYGYTF.

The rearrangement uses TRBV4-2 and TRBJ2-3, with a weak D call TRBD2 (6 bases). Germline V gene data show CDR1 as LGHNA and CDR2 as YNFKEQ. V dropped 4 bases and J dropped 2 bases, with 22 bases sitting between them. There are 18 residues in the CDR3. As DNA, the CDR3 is TGTGCCAGCAGCCCCTATCCGTTGACGGGGGAAGTCACAGATACGCAGTATTTT. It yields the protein CASSPYPLTGEVTDTQYF.